This TCR beta chain was recovered during a study of T cells in Graves' hyperthyroidism and ophthalmopathy (dated by TCRdb to between 2018 and 2021). For the study in its entirety: Peripheral blood samples were taken at the time of initial diagnosis, prior to any treatment. After sampling, hyperthyroidism patients received methimazole starting at 30 mg daily, and ophthalmopathy patients received high-dose intravenous methylprednisolone. The 100 or so discovery patients were randomly split 7:3 into training and test sets. The paper describes TCR Vbeta CDR3 sequencing of about 140 peripheral blood samples, made up of 43 ophthalmopathy patients, around 78 hyperthyroidism patients and about 17 progressor patients. To identify distinguishing TCR V-J signatures, a discovery cohort of around 100 patients was used, comprising roughly 45 with Graves' ophthalmopathy and some 57 with stable Graves' hyperthyroidism. Whether ophthalmopathy could be predicted prospectively was tested in an independent validation cohort made up of under 20 hyperthyroidism patients plus 17 patients who later progressed to ophthalmopathy. Thyroid tissue and blood T-cell repertoires from about 6 Graves' hyperthyroidism patients were also compared in the study.

Moderately to severely active disease, a Clinical Activity Score of at least 3, a NOSPECS grade of at least 4, and a duration under 3 months were present in ophthalmopathy patients. Patients with uncontrolled infections, other autoimmune diseases, pregnancy or lactation were excluded. Clinical symptoms, serum thyroxine and TRAb, thyroid ultrasound, and orbital computed tomography formed the basis for the diagnoses. PBMCs were separated from roughly 10 ml of fresh peripheral blood using Ficoll-Paque density gradient centrifugation. Total RNA was extracted with Trizol reagent, and quality was checked on an Agilent 2100 Bioanalyzer. The TCR beta CDR3 regions were amplified from RNA transcripts. For the first round of RT-PCR on the TCR CDR3, the HTBI primer set was used together with the Qiagen OneStep RT-PCR kit. A second multiplex PCR round built the libraries, followed by size selection and purification. Libraries were sequenced paired-end with 100 bp reads on an Illumina HiSeq2000. Turning to the authors' computational methods: SOAPnuke was used to process the raw data, removing reads that contained adapters or uncalled bases, had a mean Phred below 15, or lacked an exact match to the constant primer or identifier. COPE v1.2.5 was used to merge high-quality paired reads, and clonotypes were defined as unique nucleotide sequences. MiTCR v1.1 was used to align the clonotypes against IMGT TRBV, TRBD and TRBJ reference segments. The analysis was restricted to V-J combinations with a frequency above 0.0001, which together covered 99.2% of the repertoires. The TCS score was defined as F50 (clonal expansion) divided by E x V (chaos), with BLOSUM62-based TCRdist calculated between CDR3 peptides within each V-J. Welch's t-statistics and random forest reduced just over 500 V-J features to 10 to 15, which were used in a naive Bayes classifier (R e1071). TCRdb trimmed the raw reads at Q25, called clones with MiXCR and kept productive beta chains. Rows are unified per CDR3 protein, each entry keeping the most common DNA and genes. TCRdb, not the original authors, processed these V and J calls. This sample lists around 250,000 distinct CDR3 sequences; roughly 15% were detected once. The ten biggest clones cover around 30% of the sample.

General findings and caveats noted by the study authors: No statistical method was used to set the sample size in advance, and investigators knew the group allocation. In cross-validation, a model built on a 13 V-J signature told ophthalmopathy apart from stable hyperthyroidism with approximately 91% sensitivity and about 81% specificity, and in testing the same model reached 80%/75%. During validation, the model predicted progression to ophthalmopathy a median of approximately 7 months ahead of onset, with around 71% sensitivity and 72.22% specificity. Most expanded thyroid clonotypes (frequency above 0.001) were also detected in blood, a finding suggesting that blood repertoires may reflect thyroid immune responses.

This clonotype has just a few counts. The antigen it binds to is not known. Per-nucleotide qualities are absent, and no much larger clonotype sits a single base away. The sequenced sample consisted of blood. This clonotype originated in a woman younger than 35 with Graves' ophthalmopathy.

The CDR3 protein is CASSQSGRRSYEQYF. Read as DNA, the sequence is TGTGCCAGCAGTCAGAGCGGGAGGAGGTCCTACGAGCAGTACTTC. The rearranged chain carries TRBV2 and TRBJ2-7, with 9 middle bases fitting TRBD2. The CDR3 holds 15 amino acids from the cysteine to the phenylalanine. Only CDR3 DNA is held: 45 bases, read in frame from base 1. CDR1 SNHLY and CDR2 FYNNEI are derived from the germline V gene. Ends trimmed: V by 5 bases, J by 1 base; bases unmatched to a gene: 6.